A selection of T cell receptor beta chains follows, all from one sample in a study of blood T cell repertoires in COVID-19. TCRdb's copy holds only in-frame clones and misses some; the assay was immunoSEQ multiplex PCR. The table has about 71,000 clones, about 80% seen once; the top ten hold 25% to 30%. What was sequenced was peripheral blood. The receptor set was obtained from a man aged 70-80 years with acute or convalescent COVID-19. CDR3s include the opening cysteine and the closing phenylalanine or tryptophan. A D gene is named only where the DNA matches it firmly. Clone size, where shown, is once, few, many, or a class for clones that have expanded.

J,size,V,D,DNA,CDR3
TRBJ1-2,few,TRBV4-2,TRBD1,TGTGCCAGCAGCCAAGATGGTGGGGGACAGGGGTTTAGGAATGGCTACACCTTC,CASSQDGGGQGFRNGYTF
TRBJ2-5,NA,TRBV18,TRBD2,TGTGCCAGCTCGGTATTAGCGGGAGATGAGACCCAGTACTTC,CASSVLAGDETQYF
TRBJ2-2,NA,TRBV7-3,NA,TGTGCCAGCAGTAAAAAGGACGGGATCGGGGAGCTGTTTTTT,CASSKKDGIGELFF
TRBJ1-1,many,TRBV9,NA,TGTGCCAGCAGCGTCCGGAGTATAAACACTGAAGCTTTCTTT,CASSVRSINTEAFF
TRBJ1-1,NA,TRBV9,NA,TGTGCCAGCAGCGTAGCGGCACAGATGAACACTGAAGCTTTCTTT,CASSVAAQMNTEAFF
TRBJ2-1,NA,TRBV27,NA,TGTGCCAGCAGTTACGGCGGCTACAATGAGCAGTTCTTC,CASSYGGYNEQFF
TRBJ2-5,NA,TRBV2,NA,TGTGCCAGCAGTGAACCGACAGGAATTTTTCAAGAGACCCAGTACTTC,CASSEPTGIFQETQYF
TRBJ1-2,NA,TRBV19,NA,TGTGCCAGTAGTATAGCGCAGGGGAGTGGCTACACCTTC,CASSIAQGSGYTF
TRBJ1-5,NA,TRBV19,TRBD1,TGTGCCAGTAGCTTGCTGACAGGGGTTAGTCAGCCCCAGCATTTT,CASSLLTGVSQPQHF
TRBJ2-5,NA,TRBV25-1,TRBD1,TGTGCCAGCAGTGAATGGCACCCAGGGGGCTACGAGACCCAGTACTTC,CASSEWHPGGYETQYF
TRBJ2-2,NA,TRBV19,NA,TGTGCCAGTAGTAAAGGAGGGGAAACCGGGGAGCTGTTTTTT,CASSKGGETGELFF
TRBJ1-4,NA,TRBV12-2,NA,TGTGCAAGTCGCCCCCTGAAGGGCCCTGGGAGTGAAAAACTGTTTTTT,CASRPLKGPGSEKLFF
TRBJ1-2,NA,TRBV11-2,NA,TGTGCCAGCAGCTTAGGTGGGAGCTATGGCTACACCTTC,CASSLGGSYGYTF
TRBJ1-4,NA,TRBV7-9,NA,TGTGCCAGCAGCTCGGGAGGTGGCACTAATGAAAAACTGTTTTTT,CASSSGGGTNEKLFF
TRBJ1-2,NA,TRBV9,NA,TGTGCCAGCAGCGTAGGGCAGGACTATGGCTACACCTTC,CASSVGQDYGYTF
TRBJ1-3,NA,TRBV27,TRBD1,TGTGCCAGCAGCTCGCGTCGAATGGGCGGGACAGAACCTTCCCCCTCTGGAAACACCATATATTTT,CASSSRRMGGTEPSPSGNTIYF
TRBJ2-1,NA,TRBV29-1,TRBD2,TGCAGCGTTGACGGGAGGGCCGGTGGTGAGCAGTTCTTC,CSVDGRAGGEQFF
TRBJ2-5,few,TRBV7-2,TRBD2,TGTGCCAGCAGCTTAGGACCCCTGGGGGAGGGACAAGAGACCCAGTACTTC,CASSLGPLGEGQETQYF
TRBJ1-3,NA,TRBV4-2,NA,TGTGCCAGCAGCCCAGCTGAGGCAGCCTCTGGAAACACCATATATTTT,CASSPAEAASGNTIYF
TRBJ2-1,few,TRBV18,TRBD1,TGTGCCAGCTCACCACCAATAGGGGACAGCCTTTACAATGAGCAGTTCTTC,CASSPPIGDSLYNEQFF
TRBJ1-1,NA,TRBV6-5,NA,TGTGCCAGCAGTTTGGGAATGGACAGTCACACTGAAGCTTTCTTT,CASSLGMDSHTEAFF
TRBJ2-3,NA,TRBV28,TRBD2,TGTGCCAGCAGTTTACTGACTAGCGGGAGGGTAGATACGCAGTATTTT,CASSLLTSGRVDTQYF
TRBJ2-1,NA,TRBV6-6,TRBD1,TGTGCCAGCCAGCCGGGCCTGAGGGGGCATGAGCAGTTCTTC,CASQPGLRGHEQFF
TRBJ2-1,NA,TRBV7-2,TRBD2,TGTGCCAGCAGCGTACTAGCGGGTGAAAACAATGAGCAGTTCTTC,CASSVLAGENNEQFF
TRBJ1-2,NA,TRBV7-9,TRBD1,TGTGCCAGCAGCTTAACAGGGGGGTATGGCTACACCTTC,CASSLTGGYGYTF
TRBJ2-7,NA,TRBV6-5,TRBD2,TGTGCCAGCAGTTACGACGAGCTAGCGGGACGGTACGAGCAGTACTTC,CASSYDELAGRYEQYF
TRBJ1-1,NA,TRBV11-3,NA,TGTGCCAGCAGCTTGCCAGAGACATCTGAAGCTTTCTTT,CASSLPETSEAFF
TRBJ1-3,NA,TRBV5-1,NA,TGCGCCAGCAGCTTGGATGGAGGGGACTCCGAGGGCTACTCTGGAAACACCATATATTTT,CASSLDGGDSEGYSGNTIYF
TRBJ1-5,few,TRBV19,NA,TGTGCCAGCCGCGGTGGGGGGTCACAGCCCCAGCATTTT,CASRGGGSQPQHF
TRBJ1-1,NA,TRBV29-1,TRBD1,TGCAGCGTTGAAGACTGGGGGATGGACAGGTGGAACACTGAAGCTTTCTTT,CSVEDWGMDRWNTEAFF
TRBJ2-5,NA,TRBV19,TRBD1,TGTGCCAGTAGTATAACAGGGGGCCCCCGTAACCAGTACTTC,CASSITGGPRNQYF
TRBJ1-3,NA,TRBV27,TRBD1,TGTGCCAGCAGTCCGAGACCGGGACAGCCTTCCCTCTCTGGAAACACCATATATTTT,CASSPRPGQPSLSGNTIYF